These T cell receptor beta chains were read from a single sample in a study of T-cell memory formation after mild COVID-19. TCRdb fed the 5' RACE reads into MiXCR, producing one record per CDR3 protein. The table has about 340,000 distinct CDR3 sequences, over 10% seen once. Sequenced sample: PBMCs or a T cell subset sorted from them (not recorded which). The source is a young man who had mild COVID-19 (a few samples of this study predate the infection). Cell type and time point are not known. Both conserved end residues are part of each CDR3. D genes are given only for firm matches. Size is omitted from some rows. Given values are once, few, many or a class for expanded clones.

D gene	clone size	V gene	J gene	CDR3 DNA	CDR3 protein
NA	NA	TRBV15	TRBJ1-4	TGTGCCACCAGCAGAGGGGGACGAGTTGAAAAACTGTTTTTT	CATSRGGRVEKLFF
NA	NA	TRBV9	TRBJ1-1	TGTGCCAGCAGCGTAGTCAGTAACACTGAAGCTTTCTTT	CASSVVSNTEAFF
NA	few	TRBV30	TRBJ1-6	TGTGCCTGGAGTGCCTGGGGGGAAAATTCACCCCTCCACTTT	CAWSAWGENSPLHF
TRBD1	NA	TRBV7-6	TRBJ2-3	TGTGCCAGCAGCTTGACAGGGGGATTCTCAGATACGCAGTATTTT	CASSLTGGFSDTQYF
NA	NA	TRBV6-5	TRBJ1-2	TGTGCCAGCGCCCCCTACGAGAGGGGCTTGGATGGCTACACCTTC	CASAPYERGLDGYTF
TRBD1	NA	TRBV19	TRBJ2-2	TGTGCCACCAGCCCCGGGGACAGATACACCGGGGAGCTGTTTTTT	CATSPGDRYTGELFF
TRBD2	many	TRBV5-6	TRBJ2-3	TGCGCCAGCAGCTTGGGGACTAACACAGATACGCAGTATTTT	CASSLGTNTDTQYF
TRBD2	few	TRBV18	TRBJ2-1	TGTGCCAGCTCATCGGGACTAGCGGGGTTCTACAATGAGCAGTTCTTC	CASSSGLAGFYNEQFF
TRBD1	few	TRBV12-3/TRBV12-4	TRBJ1-1	TGTGCCAGCAGTTTCGAGGGACAGGGGGACACTGAAGCTTTCTTT	CASSFEGQGDTEAFF
NA	NA	TRBV4-1	TRBJ2-1	TGCGCCAGCAGCCAAGCCTTCGCGGGCTCCTACAATGAGCAGTTCTTC	CASSQAFAGSYNEQFF
TRBD2	few	TRBV14	TRBJ2-5	TGTGCCAGCAGCCAAGGAGCTTGGCGGGGGGAGACCCAGTACTTC	CASSQGAWRGETQYF
NA	NA	TRBV4-2	TRBJ1-2	TGTGCCAGCAGCCAAGAGGGGTTCGGTGGCTACACCTTC	CASSQEGFGGYTF
NA	many	TRBV29-1	TRBJ2-7	TGCAGCGTGGGGTATTTGACTCCGGGCGAGCAGTACTTC	CSVGYLTPGEQYF
NA	few	TRBV9	TRBJ2-5	TGTGCCAGCAGCGTAGGGGCCGTACCTGTGGAGACCCAGTACTTC	CASSVGAVPVETQYF
NA	NA	TRBV5-4	TRBJ1-4	TGTGCCAGCAGACTGACGGGCGCGTCTAATGAAAAACTGTTTTTT	CASRLTGASNEKLFF
NA	few	TRBV6-2/TRBV6-3	TRBJ2-7	TGTGCCGTTCAGGGGCCTCTTTCCTACGAGCAGTACTTC	CAVQGPLSYEQYF
NA	NA	TRBV5-8	TRBJ2-7	TGTGCCAGCAGCCCCGGGACGGTTAGCTCCTACGAGCAGTACTTC	CASSPGTVSSYEQYF
NA	few	TRBV12-3/TRBV12-4	TRBJ1-2	TGTGCCAGCAGATCCTCAGGGACCTGGAATGGCTACACCTTC	CASRSSGTWNGYTF
TRBD2	many	TRBV5-1	TRBJ2-1	TGCGCCAGCAGCCTACGACTAGCGGGGGATAACGACAATGAGCAGTTCTTC	CASSLRLAGDNDNEQFF
NA	NA	TRBV28	TRBJ1-5	TGTGCCACGCGGGTCAATCAGCCCCAGCATTTT	CATRVNQPQHF
NA	few	TRBV7-2	TRBJ1-1	TGTGCCAGCAGCTTCCAGGGGTGGGACACTGAAGCTTTCTTT	CASSFQGWDTEAFF
TRBD2	few	TRBV7-2	TRBJ2-5	TGTGCCAGCAGCCGATGGACTAGCGGGGGGGAGACCCAGTACTTC	CASSRWTSGGETQYF